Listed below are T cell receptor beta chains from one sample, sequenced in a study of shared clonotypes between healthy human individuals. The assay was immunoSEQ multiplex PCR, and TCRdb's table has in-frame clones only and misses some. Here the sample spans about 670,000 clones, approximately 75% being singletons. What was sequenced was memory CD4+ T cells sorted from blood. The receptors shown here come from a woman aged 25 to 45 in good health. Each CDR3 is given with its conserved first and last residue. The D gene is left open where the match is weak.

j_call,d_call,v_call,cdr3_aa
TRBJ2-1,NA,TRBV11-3,CASSSGLAYNEQFF
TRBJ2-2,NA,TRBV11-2,CASSLMGELFF
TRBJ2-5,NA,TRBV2,CASKENPEGTQYF
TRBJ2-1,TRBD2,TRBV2,CASSQRLAGVHEQFF
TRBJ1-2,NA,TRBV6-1,CASGPDYGYTF
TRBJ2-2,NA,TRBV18,CASSPQGTGELFF
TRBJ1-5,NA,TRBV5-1,CASSLEDNQPQHF
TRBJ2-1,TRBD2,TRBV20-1,CSAAGGNEQFF
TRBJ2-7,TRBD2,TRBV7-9,CASSLPAGETSPEQYF
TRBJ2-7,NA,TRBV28,CASCPTRGTYEQYF
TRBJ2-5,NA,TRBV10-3,CATGAGETQYF
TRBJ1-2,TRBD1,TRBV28,CASRSQGALFYGYTF
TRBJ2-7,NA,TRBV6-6,CASSHRPYEQYF
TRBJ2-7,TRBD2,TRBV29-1,CSVVAGTYEQYF
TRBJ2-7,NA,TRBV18,CASSPPGRGEYEQYF
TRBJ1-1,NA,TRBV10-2,CASSLELYTEAFF
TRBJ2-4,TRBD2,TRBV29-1,CSVDPLAGGNIQYF
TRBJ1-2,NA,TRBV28,CASSLWGSNYGYTF
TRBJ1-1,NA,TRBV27,CASSLKGSLPEAFF
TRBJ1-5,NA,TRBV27,CASSFSGSPPQPQHF
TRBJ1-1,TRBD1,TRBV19,CASSTDRGTEAFF
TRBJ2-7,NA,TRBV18,CASSPPSRTSLSYEQYF
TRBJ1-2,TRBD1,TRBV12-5,CASGQTGTYGYTF
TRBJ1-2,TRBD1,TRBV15,CATSRDLVRTGTGYTF
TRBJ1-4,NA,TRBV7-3,CASSLESTGSVEKLFF
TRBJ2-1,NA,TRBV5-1,CASTRGMDGNEQFF
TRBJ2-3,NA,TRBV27,CASSDQAHFPDTQYF
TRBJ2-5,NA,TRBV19,CASRQDPGETQYF
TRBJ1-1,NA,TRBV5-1,CASSGGDVGEAFF
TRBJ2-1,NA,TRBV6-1,CASKPDKSYNEQFF
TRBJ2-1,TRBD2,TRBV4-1,CASSQVDMGLAVYNEQFF
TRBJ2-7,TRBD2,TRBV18,CASSQTSGDAEQYF
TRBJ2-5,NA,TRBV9,CASSVTGYQETQYF
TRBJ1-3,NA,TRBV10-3,CATTGTHSGNTIYF
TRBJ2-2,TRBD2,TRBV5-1,CASCRRVAGDTGELFF
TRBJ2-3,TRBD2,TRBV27,CASRGLAGSTDTQYF